This record concerns one T cell receptor beta chain sequence. As yet, its antigen is unknown. PCR involved 60 Vbeta and 13 Jbeta primers. Repertoires were generated with immunoSEQ multiplex PCR, while TCRdb's copy carries only in-frame clones and drops some. The sample holds about 160,000 clones, less than 90% seen once. Those who donated were healthy bone marrow donors. Germline CDR1 reads MNHEY; CDR2 reads SVGAGI. The CDR3 has 15 residues. V shed 5 bases and J shed 4 bases, with 17 bases lying between them. The data stem from a study of cytomegalovirus exposure and HLA in healthy donors. Study-wide points: Some 150 TCR beta chains were listed as cytomegalovirus-associated. Compared with the approximately 670-donor mean, an Asian-associated ancestry cluster reportedly had fewer N-insertions, according to a later analysis. Only CMV serostatus was available as immune exposure information.

V gene TRBV6-5 combines with J gene TRBJ1-1; possible D gene TRBD1, 6 bases. The sample consisted of PBMCs. The source is a man in his fifties in good health and CMV-seropositive. Written as DNA, the CDR3 is TGTGCCAGCAGTACGACGACAGGTACCGTCACTGAAGCTTTCTTT. It yields the protein CASSTTTGTVTEAFF.